The 21 T cell receptor beta chains presented below share a single source sample, sequenced in a study of identical twins. TCRdb re-analysed the 5' RACE reads in MiXCR, keeping a single row per CDR3 protein. Among some 710,000 distinct CDR3 sequences listed, around 6% were seen once. Sequencing was performed on naive T cells sorted from blood. Receptor source: a man aged 18-30 years in good health.

This clonotype was seen at least ten times. The V and J genes are TRBV9 and TRBJ2-7; D is ambiguous. V shed 2 bases and J shed 3 bases, with 15 bases lying between them. The CDR3 contains 15 residues. The germline CDR1 and CDR2 sequences are SGDLS and YYNGEE. The chain's CDR3 is CASSVEPGPVYEQYF. CDR3 coding DNA: TGTGCCAGCAGCGTTGAACCGGGTCCGGTCTACGAGCAGTACTTC.

This clonotype was counted ten times or more. This rearrangement joins TRBV29-1 to TRBJ2-3; D is uncertain. CDR3 length: 12 residues. Germline V gene sequence: CDR1 SQVTM, CDR2 ANQGSEA. V dropped 3 bases and J dropped 1 base, with 5 bases sitting between them. CDR3 protein: CSVDYGTDTQYF. Written as DNA, the CDR3 is TGCAGCGTTGATTACGGCACAGATACGCAGTATTTT.

Many counts were recorded for this clonotype. The V gene is TRBV29-1, the J gene TRBJ2-7; D call uncertain. Germline loops: CDR1 SQVTM, CDR2 ANQGSEA. This CDR3 comprises 15 residues. V was pared by 0 bases and J by 4 bases, with 16 bases between. The CDR3 loop is CSVEDRRLPIYEQYF. The CDR3 bases are TGCAGCGTTGAAGATCGTCGGCTACCAATTTACGAGCAGTACTTC.

This clonotype was recorded at least ten times. The chain has TRBV7-6 and TRBJ2-7; 12 bases are a match to TRBD2. Trimming took 0 bases from V and 4 from J; bases not matched to a gene: 16. The CDR3 totals 20 residues. Per the germline V gene, CDR1 is SGHVS and CDR2 is FNYEAQ. The CDR3 protein is CASSLASSGRAPLPEYEQYF. The CDR3 coding sequence is TGTGCCAGCAGCTTAGCCTCTAGCGGGAGGGCCCCTCTACCGGAATACGAGCAGTACTTC. Together with reference TRBV7-6 and TRBJ2-7, the CDR3 gives the full variable domain: GAGVSQSPRYKVTKRGQDVALRCDPISGHVSLYWYRQALGQGPEFLTYFNYEAQQDKSGLPNDRFSAERPEGSISTLTIQRTEQRDSAMYRCASSLASSGRAPLPEYEQYFGPGTRLTVT.

At least ten counts were recorded for this clonotype. This chain connects TRBV5-1 to TRBJ2-2, with TRBD1 as a possible D gene (6 bases). The germline V gene encodes CDR1 SGHRS and CDR2 YFSETQ. CDR3 size: 13 residues. V was trimmed by 4 bases and J by 8 bases, leaving 12 bases between them. CDR3 DNA: TGCGCCAGCAGCCCCATAGACAGGGGGGAGCTGTTTTTT. Translating it yields CASSPIDRGELFF. Variable domain in full (rest from reference TRBV5-1 and TRBJ2-2): KAGVTQTPRYLIKTRGQQVTLSCSPISGHRSVSWYQQTPGQGLQFLFEYFSETQRNKGNFPGRFSGRQFSNSRSEMNVSTLELGDSALYLCASSPIDRGELFFGEGSRLTVL.

This clonotype was observed many times. The gene calls are TRBV7-2 and TRBJ1-6; D is possibly TRBD1 (5 bases). The CDR3 runs 15 residues. V was pared by 5 bases and J by 7 bases, with 15 bases between. Germline values: CDR1 SGHTA, CDR2 FQGNSA. The CDR3 loop reads CASSVGPEGNSPLHF. CDR3 in DNA: TGTGCCAGCAGCGTCGGCCCAGAGGGGAATTCACCCCTCCACTTT.

This clonotype was recorded only once. The rearrangement joins TRBV19 to TRBJ2-1; D may be TRBD2 (5 bases). The length of the CDR3 is 15 residues. In germline, CDR1 is LNHDA, CDR2 SQIVND (reference sequence). Trimming stripped 6 bases from V and 3 bases from J, with 15 bases between. The CDR3, as DNA: TGTGCCAGTAGAGTTAGTCTAGCTCACTACAATGAGCAGTTCTTC. It yields the protein CASRVSLAHYNEQFF.

This clonotype was counted ten times or more. The rearrangement joins TRBV20-1 to TRBJ2-7, with TRBD2 matching over 7 bases. V shed 3 bases and J 0 bases; nucleotides not matched to a gene: 5. The CDR3 has 14 amino acids. From germline, CDR1 is DFQATT and CDR2 SNEGSKA (reference sequence). The CDR3 sequence: CSARWPGGSYEQYF. CDR3 sequence (DNA): TGCAGTGCTAGGTGGCCGGGAGGCTCCTACGAGCAGTACTTC.

This clonotype was seen at least ten times. CDR3 protein: CAISEVPGQVNSPLHF. The CDR3 region has the DNA TGTGCCATCAGTGAGGTGCCGGGACAGGTTAACTCACCCCTCCACTTT. The gene calls are TRBV10-3 and TRBJ1-6; 8 nucleotides match TRBD1. The V gene end was trimmed by 2 bases and the J gene end by 10 bases; junction bases not matched to a gene: 10. The germline V gene encodes CDR1 ENHRY and CDR2 SYGVKD. The CDR3 consists of 16 residues.

This clonotype was detected many times. V is TRBV4-2 and J is TRBJ2-4; possibly TRBD2 for D (6 bases). The CDR3 runs to 18 residues. Trimming stripped 1 base from V and 1 base from J, with 17 bases between. Germline V lookup: CDR1 LGHNA, CDR2 YNFKEQ. CDR3 sequence: CASSQGGLAGGAKNIQYF. CDR3 nucleotides: TGTGCCAGCAGCCAAGGAGGTCTTGCCGGAGGGGCCAAAAACATTCAGTACTTC.

The chain employs TRBV30 and TRBJ1-2; D might be TRBD1 (5 bases). With 0 bases removed from V and 8 bases from J, the gap between germline ends came to 19 bases. Per germline, CDR1 GTSNPN and CDR2 SVGIG (reference sequence). This CDR3 is 15 amino acids long. The CDR3 loop reads CAWSVLKTAKGGYTF. CDR3 nucleotide sequence: TGTGCCTGGAGTGTACTAAAGACAGCCAAAGGGGGCTACACCTTC.

The chain uses TRBV6-2 or TRBV6-3 and TRBJ2-7, with D perhaps matching TRBD1 (6 bases). The CDR3 runs to 12 residues. The V gene lost 11 bases and the J gene lost 2 bases, with 13 bases spanning the gap. The V gene's germline CDR1 is MNHEY and CDR2 SVGEGT. DNA for the CDR3: TGTGCCGTCAAGGGGGTAACCTACGAGCAGTACTTC. It translates to CAVKGVTYEQYF.

This clonotype was recorded at least ten times. This chain links TRBV7-2 with TRBJ2-6; D unclear. CDR3 size: 15 residues. The V end lost 5 bases, the J end lost 0 bases, and 8 bases lay between the germline ends. CDR1 is SGHTA and CDR2 is FQGNSA in the germline V gene. The CDR3 loop reads CASSKEVSGANVLTF. The CDR3 DNA reads TGTGCCAGCAGCAAAGAGGTCTCTGGGGCCAACGTCCTGACTTTC. Full variable domain (remainder filled in from reference TRBV7-2 and TRBJ2-6): GAGVSQSPSNKVTEKGKDVELRCDPISGHTALYWYRQSLGQGLEFLIYFQGNSAPDKSGLPSDRFSAERTGGSVSTLTIQRTQQEDSAVYLCASSKEVSGANVLTFGAGSRLTVL.

In its sample, this clonotype was seen many times. The chain carries TRBV7-2 and TRBJ2-7; D is possibly TRBD1 (6 bases). Germline CDR1 reads SGHTA; CDR2 reads FQGNSA. V was clipped by 1 base and J by 5 bases, with 12 bases between them. This CDR3 has 14 amino acids. CDR3 amino acids: CASSLVTGTNEQYF. CDR3 bases: TGTGCCAGCAGCTTAGTGACAGGCACCAACGAGCAGTACTTC.

The chain is built from TRBV24-1 and TRBJ2-6, with D perhaps being TRBD1 or TRBD2 (6 bases each). V dropped 3 bases and J dropped 0 bases, with 14 bases sitting between them. The CDR3 loop spans 18 amino acids. The germline V gene encodes CDR1 KGHDR and CDR2 SFDVKD. CDR3 in DNA: TGTGCCACCAGTGATCCGACAGGAGGGGACTCTGGGGCCAACGTCCTGACTTTC. It yields the protein CATSDPTGGDSGANVLTF.

CDR3 coding DNA: TGTGCCAGCAGGCAGGGACCCTCCTACGAGCAGTACTTC. It codes for CASRQGPSYEQYF. This rearrangement joins TRBV12-3 or TRBV12-4 to TRBJ2-7; tentatively, D is TRBD1 or TRBD2 (5 bases each). The CDR3 is made up of 13 amino acids. The germline V and J ends were trimmed by 6 bases and 0 bases, with 9 bases remaining between them.

This sequence joins TRBV10-3 and TRBJ1-1; 12 bases line up with TRBD1. This CDR3 comprises 20 residues. V was pared by 0 bases and J by 0 bases, with 11 bases of the junction left unmatched. CDR1 and CDR2 (germline): ENHRY, SYGVKD. The CDR3 reads CAISESGTGGKGFMNTEAFF. The CDR3 DNA reads TGTGCCATCAGTGAGTCGGGGACAGGGGGCAAGGGATTTATGAACACTGAAGCTTTCTTT.

On this clonotype itself: This may be a read error, as it is one base from a much larger clone. Here the CDR3 DNA reads TGTGCCATCTCGGAGGGAGGGCCTCGGGAGTCCCAGTACTTC. This gives the protein CAISEGGPRESQYF. This chain connects TRBV10-3 to TRBJ2-5; 7 positions match TRBD2. The J segment lost 9 bases and the V segment lost 8 bases, leaving 15 bases of the junction unmatched. CDR1 is ENHRY and CDR2 is SYGVKD in the germline V gene. The CDR3 consists of 14 residues.

This clonotype was seen at least ten times. This chain joins TRBV12-3 or TRBV12-4 and TRBJ1-2; possible D gene TRBD1, 5 bases. The ends were cut back, 7 bases at V and 8 bases at J, with 20 bases in the middle. CDR3 length: 14 residues. CDR3 in DNA: TGTGCCAGCACCATAAACCAGGGCTGGCGGGGCTACACCTTC. This translates into CASTINQGWRGYTF.

J is TRBJ2-7 and V is TRBV5-1; D is perhaps TRBD2 (6 bases). V lost 0 bases and J lost 3, with 13 bases in between. CDR3 size: 15 residues. Germline V gene data show CDR1 as SGHRS and CDR2 as YFSETQ. Here the CDR3 reads CASSLAGTYLYEQYF. CDR3 sequence (DNA): TGCGCCAGCAGCTTGGCCGGGACTTACCTCTACGAGCAGTACTTC.

This clonotype was counted between two and nine times. The chain carries TRBV6-2 or TRBV6-3 and TRBJ2-7; weak D call: TRBD2 (6 bases). Germline V gene lookup returns CDR1 MNHEY and CDR2 SVGEGT. The CDR3 has 16 amino acids. Trimming left V 9 bases short and J 3 bases short, with 24 bases between. CDR3: CASRPRPGLSVYEQYF. The CDR3 coding sequence is TGTGCCAGTCGACCCCGACCGGGACTCTCTGTCTACGAGCAGTACTTC.